This TCR beta chain emerged from a study of OX40 agonist ivuxolimab in advanced cancers. Study-wide background: Dose-escalation patients were diagnosed with hepatocellular carcinoma, melanoma, renal cell cancer or head and neck cancer. Of the participants, approximately 36% had some prior anti-PD-1, anti-PD-L1 or anti-CTLA-4 therapy, which was allowed.

This CDR3 contains 12 residues. Clones were sequenced by immunoSEQ multiplex PCR, and TCRdb holds only the in-frame ones, with some missing. This table holds around 69,000 clones, 80% to 90% found once. Sequences were derived from CD4+ or CD8+ T cells sorted from blood, sampled in a trial of the OX40 agonist ivuxolimab. V is TRBV21-1 and J is TRBJ2-7; the DNA was not used to check the table's D call, TRBD2. TRBV21-1 is recorded as a pseudogene. This receptor was taken from an adult with an advanced solid tumor such as melanoma, head and neck, liver or kidney cancer. Here the CDR3 reads CASAPQRDEQYF. CDR3 sequence (DNA): TGTGCCAGCGCCCCCCAGCGAGACGAGCAGTACTTC.